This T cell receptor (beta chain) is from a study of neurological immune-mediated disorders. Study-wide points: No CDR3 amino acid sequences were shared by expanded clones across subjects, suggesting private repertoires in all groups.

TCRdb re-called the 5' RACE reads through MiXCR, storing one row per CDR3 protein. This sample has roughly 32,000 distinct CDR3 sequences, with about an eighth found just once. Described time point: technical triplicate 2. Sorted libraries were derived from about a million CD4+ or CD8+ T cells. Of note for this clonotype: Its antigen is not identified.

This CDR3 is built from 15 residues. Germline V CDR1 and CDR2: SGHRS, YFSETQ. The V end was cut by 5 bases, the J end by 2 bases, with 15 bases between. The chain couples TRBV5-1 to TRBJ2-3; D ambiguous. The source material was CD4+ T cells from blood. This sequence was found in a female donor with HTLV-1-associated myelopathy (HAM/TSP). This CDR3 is CASSMAADPTDTQYF. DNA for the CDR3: TGCGCCAGCAGTATGGCGGCGGACCCCACAGATACGCAGTATTTT.